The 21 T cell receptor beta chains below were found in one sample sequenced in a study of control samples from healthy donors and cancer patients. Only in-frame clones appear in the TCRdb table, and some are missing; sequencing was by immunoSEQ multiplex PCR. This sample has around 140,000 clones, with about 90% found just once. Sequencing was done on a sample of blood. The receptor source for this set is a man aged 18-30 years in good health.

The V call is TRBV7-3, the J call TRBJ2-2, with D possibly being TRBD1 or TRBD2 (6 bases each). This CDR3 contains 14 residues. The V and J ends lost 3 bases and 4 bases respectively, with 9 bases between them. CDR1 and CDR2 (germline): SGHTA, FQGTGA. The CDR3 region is CASSLGGSTGELFF. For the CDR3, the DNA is TGTGCCAGCAGCTTGGGGGGCTCCACCGGGGAGCTGTTTTTT.

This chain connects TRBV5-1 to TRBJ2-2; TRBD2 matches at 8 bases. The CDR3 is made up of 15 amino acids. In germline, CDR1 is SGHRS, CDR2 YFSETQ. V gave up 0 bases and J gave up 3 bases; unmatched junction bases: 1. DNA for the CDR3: TGCGCCAGCAGCTTGGCCGGGGGGGACACCGGGGAGCTGTTTTTT. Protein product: CASSLAGGDTGELFF.

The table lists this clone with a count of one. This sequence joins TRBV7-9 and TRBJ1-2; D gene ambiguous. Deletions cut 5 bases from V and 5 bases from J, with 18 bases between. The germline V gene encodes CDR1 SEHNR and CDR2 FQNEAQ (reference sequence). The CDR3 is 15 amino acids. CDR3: CASSPVPNPPYGYTF. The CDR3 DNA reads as TGTGCCAGCAGCCCCGTCCCCAATCCCCCTTATGGCTACACCTTC.

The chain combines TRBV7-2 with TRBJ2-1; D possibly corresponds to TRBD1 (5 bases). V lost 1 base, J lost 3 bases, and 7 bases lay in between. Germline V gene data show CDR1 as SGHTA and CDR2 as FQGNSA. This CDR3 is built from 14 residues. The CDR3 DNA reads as TGTGCCAGCAGCTTAGGGGGCGGCTACAATGAGCAGTTCTTC. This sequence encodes CASSLGGGYNEQFF.

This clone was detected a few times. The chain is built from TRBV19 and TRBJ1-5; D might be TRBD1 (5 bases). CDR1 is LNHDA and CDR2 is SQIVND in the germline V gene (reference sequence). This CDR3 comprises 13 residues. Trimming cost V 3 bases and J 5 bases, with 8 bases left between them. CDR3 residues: CASSMGGDQPQHF. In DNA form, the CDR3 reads TGTGCCAGTAGTATGGGAGGGGATCAGCCCCAGCATTTT.

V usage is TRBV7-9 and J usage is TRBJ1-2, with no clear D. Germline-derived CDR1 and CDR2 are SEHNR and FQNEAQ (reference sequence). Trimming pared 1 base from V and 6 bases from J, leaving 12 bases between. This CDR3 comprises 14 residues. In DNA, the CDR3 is TGTGCCAGCAGCTTAGGAGGCCCGTACAATGGCTACACCTTC. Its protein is CASSLGGPYNGYTF. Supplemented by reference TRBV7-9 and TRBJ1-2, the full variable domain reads DTGVSQNPRHKITKRGQNVTFRCDPISEHNRLYWYRQTLGQGPEFLTYFQNEAQLEKSRLLSDRFSAERPKGSFSTLEIQRTEQGDSAMYLCASSLGGPYNGYTFGSGTRLTVV.

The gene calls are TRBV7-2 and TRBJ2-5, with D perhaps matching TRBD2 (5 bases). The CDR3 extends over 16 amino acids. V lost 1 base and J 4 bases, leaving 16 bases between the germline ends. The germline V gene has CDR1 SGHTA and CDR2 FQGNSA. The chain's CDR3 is CASSLDPGGSGETQYF. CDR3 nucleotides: TGTGCCAGCAGCTTAGACCCCGGAGGCAGCGGAGAGACCCAGTACTTC.

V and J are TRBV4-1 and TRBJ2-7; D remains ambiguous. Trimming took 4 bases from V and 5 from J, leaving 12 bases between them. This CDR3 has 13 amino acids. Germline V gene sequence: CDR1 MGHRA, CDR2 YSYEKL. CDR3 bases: TGCGCCAGCAGCCTACGCACGGACCACGAGCAGTACTTC. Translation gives CASSLRTDHEQYF.

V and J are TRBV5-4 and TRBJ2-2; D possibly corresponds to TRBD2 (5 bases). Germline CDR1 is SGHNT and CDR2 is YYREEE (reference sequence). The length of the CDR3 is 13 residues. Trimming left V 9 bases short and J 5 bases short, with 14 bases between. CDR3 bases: TGTGCCATGACGAGTCGGGATACCGGGGAGCTGTTTTTT. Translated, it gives CAMTSRDTGELFF.

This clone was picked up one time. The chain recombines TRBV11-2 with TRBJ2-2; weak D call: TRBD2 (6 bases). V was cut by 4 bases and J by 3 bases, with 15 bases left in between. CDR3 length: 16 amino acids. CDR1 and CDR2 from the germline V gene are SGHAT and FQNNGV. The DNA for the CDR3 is TGTGCCAGCAGCTCTTTCTTCGGGAGTTACACCGGGGAGCTGTTTTTT. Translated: CASSSFFGSYTGELFF.

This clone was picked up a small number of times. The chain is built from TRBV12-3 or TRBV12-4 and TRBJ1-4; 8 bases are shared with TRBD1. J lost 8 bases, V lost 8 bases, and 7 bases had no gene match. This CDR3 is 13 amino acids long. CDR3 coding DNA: TGTGCCAGCGGAGGACAGGGTCGGGAAAAACTGTTTTTT. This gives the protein CASGGQGREKLFF.

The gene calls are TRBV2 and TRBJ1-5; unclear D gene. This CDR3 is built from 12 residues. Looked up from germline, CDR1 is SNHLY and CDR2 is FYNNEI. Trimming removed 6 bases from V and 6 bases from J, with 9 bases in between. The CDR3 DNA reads TGTGCCAGCAGCCGTTTCGTTCAGCCCCAGCATTTT. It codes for CASSRFVQPQHF.

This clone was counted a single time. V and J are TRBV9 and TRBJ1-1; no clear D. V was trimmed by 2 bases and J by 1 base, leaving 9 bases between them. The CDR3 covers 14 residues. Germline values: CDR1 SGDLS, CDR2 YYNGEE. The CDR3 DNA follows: TGTGCCAGCAGCGTTGACGGTCGGAACACTGAAGCTTTCTTT. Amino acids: CASSVDGRNTEAFF. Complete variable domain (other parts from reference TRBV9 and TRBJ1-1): DSGVTQTPKHLITATGQRVTLRCSPRSGDLSVYWYQQSLDQGLQFLIQYYNGEERAKGNILERFSAQQFPDLHSELNLSSLELGDSALYFCASSVDGRNTEAFFGQGTRLTVV.

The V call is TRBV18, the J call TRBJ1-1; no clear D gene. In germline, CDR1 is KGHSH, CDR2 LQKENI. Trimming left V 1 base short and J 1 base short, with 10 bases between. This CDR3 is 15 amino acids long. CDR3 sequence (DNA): TGTGCCAGCTCACCACGTGTCACCGAGAACACTGAAGCTTTCTTT. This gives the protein CASSPRVTENTEAFF.

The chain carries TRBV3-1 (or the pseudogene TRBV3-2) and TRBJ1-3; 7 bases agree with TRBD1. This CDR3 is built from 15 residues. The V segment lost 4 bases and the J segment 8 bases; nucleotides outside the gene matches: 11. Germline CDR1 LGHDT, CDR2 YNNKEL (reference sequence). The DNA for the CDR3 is TGTGCCAGCAGCCTTCGGACAGGAAGAAGGGACACCATATATTTT. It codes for CASSLRTGRRDTIYF.

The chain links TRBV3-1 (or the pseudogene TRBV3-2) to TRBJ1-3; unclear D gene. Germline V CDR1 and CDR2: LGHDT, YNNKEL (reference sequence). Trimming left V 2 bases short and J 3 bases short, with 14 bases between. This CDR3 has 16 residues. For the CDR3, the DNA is TGTGCCAGCAGCCAAAGGGAGCGGGCTGGTGGAAACACCATATATTTT. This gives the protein CASSQRERAGGNTIYF.

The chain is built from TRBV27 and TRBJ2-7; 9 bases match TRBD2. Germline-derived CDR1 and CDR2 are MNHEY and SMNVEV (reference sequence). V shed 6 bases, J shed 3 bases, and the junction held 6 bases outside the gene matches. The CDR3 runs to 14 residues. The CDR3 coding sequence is TGTGCCAGCAGAGAGCGGGGGGTAATCTACGAGCAGTACTTC. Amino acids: CASRERGVIYEQYF.

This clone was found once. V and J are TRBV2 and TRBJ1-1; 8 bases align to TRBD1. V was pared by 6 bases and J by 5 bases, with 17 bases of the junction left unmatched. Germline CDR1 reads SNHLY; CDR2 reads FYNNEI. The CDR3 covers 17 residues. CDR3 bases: TGTGCCAGCAGATTAGAAGCGGGGGCAGGGGGCGGGACTGAAGCTTTCTTT. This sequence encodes CASRLEAGAGGGTEAFF.

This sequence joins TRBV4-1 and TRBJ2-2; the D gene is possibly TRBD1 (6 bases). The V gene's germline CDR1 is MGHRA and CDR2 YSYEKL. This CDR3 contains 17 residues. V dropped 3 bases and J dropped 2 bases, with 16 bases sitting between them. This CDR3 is CASSHQDSQVNTGELFF. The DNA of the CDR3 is TGCGCCAGCAGCCACCAGGACAGCCAGGTAAACACCGGGGAGCTGTTTTTT.

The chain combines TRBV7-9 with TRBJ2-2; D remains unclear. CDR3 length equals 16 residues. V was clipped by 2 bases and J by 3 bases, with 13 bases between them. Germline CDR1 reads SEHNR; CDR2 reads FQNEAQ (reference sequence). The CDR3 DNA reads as TGTGCCAGCAGCTTATTTATGAACCACTACACCGGGGAGCTGTTTTTT. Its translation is CASSLFMNHYTGELFF.

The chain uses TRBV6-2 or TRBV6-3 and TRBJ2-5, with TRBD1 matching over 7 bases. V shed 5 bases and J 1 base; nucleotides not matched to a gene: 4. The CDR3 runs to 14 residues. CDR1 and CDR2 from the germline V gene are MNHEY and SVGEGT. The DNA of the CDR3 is TGTGCCAGCAGTCGGGACAGCCCCCAAGAGACCCAGTACTTC. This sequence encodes CASSRDSPQETQYF.